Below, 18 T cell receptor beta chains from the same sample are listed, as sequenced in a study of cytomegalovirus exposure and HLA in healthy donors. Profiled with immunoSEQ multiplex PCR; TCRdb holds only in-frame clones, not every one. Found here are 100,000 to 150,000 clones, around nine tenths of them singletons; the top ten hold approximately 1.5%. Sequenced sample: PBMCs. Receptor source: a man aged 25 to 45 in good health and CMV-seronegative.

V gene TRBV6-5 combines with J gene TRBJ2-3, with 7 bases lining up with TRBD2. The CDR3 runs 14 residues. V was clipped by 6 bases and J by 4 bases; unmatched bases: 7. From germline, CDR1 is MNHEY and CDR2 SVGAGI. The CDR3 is CASRPRLASDTQYF. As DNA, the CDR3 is TGTGCCAGCAGACCTAGACTAGCCTCAGATACGCAGTATTTT.

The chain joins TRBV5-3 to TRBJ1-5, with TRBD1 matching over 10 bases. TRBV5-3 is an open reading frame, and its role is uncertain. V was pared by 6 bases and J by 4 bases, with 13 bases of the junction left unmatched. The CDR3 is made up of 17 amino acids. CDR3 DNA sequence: TGTGCCAGAAACCTCTGGGACAGGGGATTTCGTAATCAGCCCCAGCATTTT. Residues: CARNLWDRGFRNQPQHF.

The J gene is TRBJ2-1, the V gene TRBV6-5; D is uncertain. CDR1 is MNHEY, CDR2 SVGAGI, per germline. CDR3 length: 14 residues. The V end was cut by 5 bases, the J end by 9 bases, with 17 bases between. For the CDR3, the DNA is TGTGCCAGCAGTCCTGGCCACGCTAGATCTGAGCAGTTCTTC. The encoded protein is CASSPGHARSEQFF.

The CDR3, as DNA: TGCAGCGTTGAAGGGACAGGGGCTTACGAGCAGTACTTC. Its protein product is CSVEGTGAYEQYF. V is TRBV29-1 and J is TRBJ2-7; TRBD1 aligns across 9 bases. Germline trimming cut 1 base from V and 4 bases from J; bases unmatched to any gene: 2. Per the germline V gene, CDR1 is SQVTM and CDR2 is ANQGSEA. The CDR3 loop spans 13 amino acids.

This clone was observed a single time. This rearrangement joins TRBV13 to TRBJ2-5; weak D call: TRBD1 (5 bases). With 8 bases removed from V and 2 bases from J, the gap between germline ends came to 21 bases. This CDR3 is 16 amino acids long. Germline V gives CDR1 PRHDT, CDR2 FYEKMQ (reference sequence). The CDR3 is CASRPKRWGLQETQYF. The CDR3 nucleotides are TGTGCCAGCCGGCCAAAAAGGTGGGGCCTGCAAGAGACCCAGTACTTC.

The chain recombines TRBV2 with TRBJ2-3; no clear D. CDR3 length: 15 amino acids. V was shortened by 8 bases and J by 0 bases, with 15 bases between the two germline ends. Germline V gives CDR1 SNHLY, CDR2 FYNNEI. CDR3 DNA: TGTGCCAGCCAGATTCCGGGTTATAGCACAGATACGCAGTATTTT. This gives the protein CASQIPGYSTDTQYF.

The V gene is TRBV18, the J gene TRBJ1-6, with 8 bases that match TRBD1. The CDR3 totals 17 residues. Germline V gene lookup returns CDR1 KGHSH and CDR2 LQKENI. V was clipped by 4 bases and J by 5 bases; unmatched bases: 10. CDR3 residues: CASSLQGALRDNSPLHF. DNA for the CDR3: TGTGCCAGCTCACTTCAGGGGGCGCTTAGGGATAATTCACCCCTCCACTTT.

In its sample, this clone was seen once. The CDR3 protein is CASSRREANTGELFF. In DNA, the CDR3 is TGTGCCAGCTCACGGCGGGAGGCGAACACCGGGGAGCTGTTTTTT. The chain recombines TRBV18 with TRBJ2-2, with TRBD2 matching over 8 bases. Germline V CDR1 and CDR2: KGHSH, LQKENI. The J segment lost 0 bases and the V segment lost 4 bases, leaving 1 base of the junction unmatched. The CDR3 totals 15 residues.

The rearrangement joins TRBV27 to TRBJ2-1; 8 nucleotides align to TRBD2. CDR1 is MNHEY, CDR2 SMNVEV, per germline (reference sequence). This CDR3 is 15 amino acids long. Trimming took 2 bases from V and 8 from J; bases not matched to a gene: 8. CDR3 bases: TGTGCCAGCAGTTTAGGCGGGAGGAATGCTTATGAGCAGTTCTTC. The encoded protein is CASSLGGRNAYEQFF.

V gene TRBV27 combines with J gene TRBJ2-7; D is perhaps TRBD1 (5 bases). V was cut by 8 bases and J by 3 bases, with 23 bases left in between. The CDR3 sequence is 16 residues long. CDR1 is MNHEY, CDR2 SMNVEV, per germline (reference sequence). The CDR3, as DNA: TGTGCCAGCGGAAAAACGTTGATTGAAGGGGTCTACGAGCAGTACTTC. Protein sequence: CASGKTLIEGVYEQYF.

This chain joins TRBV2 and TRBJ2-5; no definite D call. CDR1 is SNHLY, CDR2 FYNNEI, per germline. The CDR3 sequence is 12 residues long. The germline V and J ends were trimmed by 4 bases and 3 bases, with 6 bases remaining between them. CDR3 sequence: CASSASEETQYF. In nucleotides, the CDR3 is TGTGCCAGCAGTGCCAGCGAAGAGACCCAGTACTTC.

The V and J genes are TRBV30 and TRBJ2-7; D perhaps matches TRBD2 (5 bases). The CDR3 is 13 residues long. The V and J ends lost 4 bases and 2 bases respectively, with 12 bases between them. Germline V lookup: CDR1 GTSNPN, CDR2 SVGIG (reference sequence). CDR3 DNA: TGTGCCTGGATGCGGACGGGGACCTACGAGCAGTACTTC. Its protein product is CAWMRTGTYEQYF.

DNA for the CDR3: TGTGCCAGTAGTATCGCGGGACTAGCGGGAGGATCCTACGAGCAGTACTTC. As protein: CASSIAGLAGGSYEQYF. J is TRBJ2-7 and V is TRBV19; 15 bases are shared with TRBD2. CDR3 length equals 17 residues. CDR1 and CDR2 (germline): LNHDA, SQIVND (reference sequence). With V trimmed by 3 bases and J by 1 base, 4 bases remained unmatched.

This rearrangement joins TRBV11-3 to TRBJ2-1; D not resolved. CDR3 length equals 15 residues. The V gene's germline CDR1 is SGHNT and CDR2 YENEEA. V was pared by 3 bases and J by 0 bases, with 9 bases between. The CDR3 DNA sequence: TGTGCCAGCAGCTTTGGTCCCAGCTCCTACAATGAGCAGTTCTTC. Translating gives CASSFGPSSYNEQFF. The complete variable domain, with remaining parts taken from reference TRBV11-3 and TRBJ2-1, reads EAGVVQSPRYKIIEKKQPVAFWCNPISGHNTLYWYLQNLGQGPELLIRYENEEAVDDSQLPKDRFSAERLKGVDSTLKIQPAELGDSAVYLCASSFGPSSYNEQFFGPGTRLTVL.

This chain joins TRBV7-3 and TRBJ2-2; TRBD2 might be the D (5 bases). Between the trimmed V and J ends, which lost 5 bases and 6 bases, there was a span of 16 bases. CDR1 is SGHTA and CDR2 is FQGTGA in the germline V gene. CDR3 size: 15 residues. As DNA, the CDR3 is TGTGCCAGCAGCCCCCCGGGATCAAAACCCGGGGAGCTGTTTTTT. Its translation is CASSPPGSKPGELFF.

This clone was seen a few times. CDR3 DNA sequence: TGTGCCAGCAGTGCCCAGGACAGGGGGTACTTC. Amino acid sequence: CASSAQDRGYF. The chain employs TRBV2 and TRBJ2-7; TRBD1 matches at 9 bases. Germline lookup yields CDR1 SNHLY and CDR2 FYNNEI. This CDR3 has 11 amino acids. V gave up 4 bases and J gave up 12 bases; unmatched junction bases: 4.

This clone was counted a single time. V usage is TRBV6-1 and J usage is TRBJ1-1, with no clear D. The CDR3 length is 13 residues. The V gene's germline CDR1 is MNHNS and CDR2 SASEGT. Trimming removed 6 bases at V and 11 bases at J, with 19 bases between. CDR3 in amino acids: CASRTQDGLKAFF. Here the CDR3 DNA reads TGTGCCAGCAGGACCCAAGACGGGTTAAAGGCTTTCTTT.

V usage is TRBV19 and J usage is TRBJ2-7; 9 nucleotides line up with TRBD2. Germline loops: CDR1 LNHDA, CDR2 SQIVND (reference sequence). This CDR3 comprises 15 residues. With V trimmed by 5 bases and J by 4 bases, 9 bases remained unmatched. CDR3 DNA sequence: TGTGCCAGTAGTGTGCAAGCGGGAGGTAGTTACGAGCAGTACTTC. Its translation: CASSVQAGGSYEQYF.